This TCR beta chain came from a study of cytomegalovirus exposure and HLA in healthy donors. Study results and limitations: A later analysis reportedly found fewer N-insertions in an Asian-associated ancestry cluster than the roughly 670-donor mean. Whilst most TCR sequences proved rare, a subset of public TCRs occurred across many donors. Productive rates of about 87% or about 30% were seen for most TCR beta V segments in an earlier analysis.

V was clipped by 3 bases and J by 6 bases; unmatched bases: 3. Germline CDR1 LNHDA, CDR2 SQIVND (reference sequence). The CDR3 extends over 13 amino acids. In this sample, this clone turned up once. Its specificity is not known. The PCR ran on 60 Vbeta and 13 Jbeta primers. TCRdb's table, derived via immunoSEQ multiplex PCR, lists solely in-frame clones and lacks some. The sample contains 90,000 to 110,000 clones, approximately 82% of which appear only once. Donors consisted of healthy bone marrow donors. The clonotype originates from a man in his forties in good health and CMV-seropositive. Sequenced: PBMCs. The genes are TRBV19 and TRBJ2-7; 9 positions agree with TRBD1. The CDR3 here is CASSIRDRAEQYF. In nucleotides, the CDR3 is TGTGCCAGTAGTATCCGGGACAGGGCCGAGCAGTACTTC.